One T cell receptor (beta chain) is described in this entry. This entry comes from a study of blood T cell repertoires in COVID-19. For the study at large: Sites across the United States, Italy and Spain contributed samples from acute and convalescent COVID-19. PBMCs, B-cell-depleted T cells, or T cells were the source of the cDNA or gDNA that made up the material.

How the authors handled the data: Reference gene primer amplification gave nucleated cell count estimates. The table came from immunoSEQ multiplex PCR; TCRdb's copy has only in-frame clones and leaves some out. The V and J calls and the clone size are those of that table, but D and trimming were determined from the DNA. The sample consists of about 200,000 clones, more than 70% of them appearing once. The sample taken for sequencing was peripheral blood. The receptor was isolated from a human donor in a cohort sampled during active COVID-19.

DNA of the CDR3: TGCAGCGTTAGGGTTTGGGGGGAAAACTATGGCTACACCTTC. Encoded protein: CSVRVWGENYGYTF. The chain links TRBV29-1 to TRBJ1-2; D possibly corresponds to TRBD1 (5 bases). This CDR3 is built from 14 residues. Germline CDR1 SQVTM, CDR2 ANQGSEA. V was clipped by 5 bases and J by 2 bases, with 15 bases between them.